This is a list of T cell receptor beta chains from one sample in a study of Ad26.COV2.S vaccination and SARS-CoV-2 variants. Here immunoSEQ multiplex PCR was the method, and the copy in TCRdb shows in-frame clones only, minus some. The table lists 240,000 or so clones, 70% to 90% of them singletons, with approximately 11% in the top ten. Sequences were derived from peripheral blood, sampled in a trial of Ad26.COV2.S vaccine versus placebo. These receptors came from a person between 18 and 65 years old who received the Ad26.COV2.S COVID-19 vaccine or a placebo. The CDR3 runs from the conserved cysteine through the conserved F or W. Fields, in order: J gene, D gene, V gene, clone size, CDR3 DNA, CDR3 protein. A D gene is named only where the DNA matches it firmly. A row's size may be missing; if present it is once, few, many or a size class.

J: TRBJ1-2; D: TRBD1; V: TRBV5-1; size: -; DNA: TGCGCCAGCAGCCCGGGGACAGGGCACGGCTACACCTTC; CDR3: CASSPGTGHGYTF
J: TRBJ1-4; D: -; V: TRBV11-2; size: -; DNA: TGTGCCAGCAGCTGGACTGGGGCAACTAATGAAAAACTGTTTTTT; CDR3: CASSWTGATNEKLFF
J: TRBJ2-3; D: TRBD1; V: TRBV24-1; size: -; DNA: TGTGCCATCGACAGGGGGCATAGCACAGATACGCAGTATTTT; CDR3: CAIDRGHSTDTQYF
J: TRBJ2-5; D: -; V: TRBV18; size: -; DNA: TGTGCCAGCTCACCCACTCAAGAGACCCAGTACTTC; CDR3: CASSPTQETQYF
J: TRBJ2-7; D: -; V: TRBV28; size: -; DNA: TGTGCCAGCAGCTCGGTGACCTACGAGCAGTACTTC; CDR3: CASSSVTYEQYF
J: TRBJ1-1; D: TRBD1; V: TRBV6-5; size: once; DNA: TGTGCCAGCAGAAGTAGACAGGGGCTGAACACTGAAGCTTTCTTT; CDR3: CASRSRQGLNTEAFF
J: TRBJ1-1; D: -; V: TRBV19; size: few; DNA: TGTGCCAGTAGATCGGCGGGGAACACTGAAGCTTTCTTT; CDR3: CASRSAGNTEAFF
J: TRBJ2-5; D: TRBD2; V: TRBV7-2; size: -; DNA: TGTGCCAGCAGCTTAGGGACTAGCGGGGTAAAAGAGACCCAGTACTTC; CDR3: CASSLGTSGVKETQYF
J: TRBJ1-5; D: -; V: TRBV18; size: -; DNA: TGTGCCAGCTGCAGTGATAGCAATCAGCCCCAGCATTTT; CDR3: CASCSDSNQPQHF
J: TRBJ1-4; D: -; V: TRBV3-1/TRBV3-2; size: -; DNA: TGTGCCACCCGTCGGGCAACTAATGAAAAACTGTTTTTT; CDR3: CATRRATNEKLFF
J: TRBJ1-4; D: TRBD1; V: TRBV7-9; size: once; DNA: TGTGCCAGCAGTGCGGGGACAGGGGTTACTGAAAAACTGTTTTTT; CDR3: CASSAGTGVTEKLFF
J: TRBJ2-7; D: -; V: TRBV2; size: -; DNA: TGTGCCAGCAGTGAAGGCTTCCCGGGCCCCTACGAGCAGTACTTC; CDR3: CASSEGFPGPYEQYF
J: TRBJ2-1; D: -; V: TRBV5-1; size: -; DNA: TGCGCCAGCAGCTTGGCCTGGCTAGCATTCAATGAGCAGTTCTTC; CDR3: CASSLAWLAFNEQFF
J: TRBJ1-2; D: -; V: TRBV28; size: -; DNA: TGTGCCAGCAGCCCAAGGGTTAACTATGGCTACACCTTC; CDR3: CASSPRVNYGYTF
J: TRBJ1-2; D: TRBD1; V: TRBV10-2; size: -; DNA: TGCGCCAGCATGAGTTCGACAGGGAGAGGCTACACCTTC; CDR3: CASMSSTGRGYTF
J: TRBJ1-3; D: -; V: TRBV6-5; size: -; DNA: TGTGCCAGCATTGGAACAAGAGCTGGAAACACCATATATTTT; CDR3: CASIGTRAGNTIYF
J: TRBJ2-5; D: -; V: TRBV7-2; size: -; DNA: TGTGCCAGCAGCTTACAAGTATTCCAAGAGACCCAGTACTTC; CDR3: CASSLQVFQETQYF
J: TRBJ2-1; D: TRBD1; V: TRBV28; size: -; DNA: TGTGCCAGCAGACGGACAGGCGCTAGCTCCTACAATGAGCAGTTCTTC; CDR3: CASRRTGASSYNEQFF
J: TRBJ2-3; D: -; V: TRBV3-1/TRBV3-2; size: -; DNA: TGTGCCAGCAGCGAAGAGTATGGAGATACGCAGTATTTT; CDR3: CASSEEYGDTQYF
J: TRBJ2-7; D: TRBD1; V: TRBV29-1; size: -; DNA: TGCAGCGTTCCGGGACAGGGGGCGGCTGAGCAGTACTTC; CDR3: CSVPGQGAAEQYF
J: TRBJ2-1; D: -; V: TRBV29-1; size: -; DNA: TGCAGCGTTGGGGGTGCCTTCTCCTACAATGAGCAGTTCTTC; CDR3: CSVGGAFSYNEQFF
J: TRBJ2-1; D: TRBD1; V: TRBV6-2/TRBV6-3; size: once; DNA: TGTGCCAGCAGTTCGGACAGGTCATCCTACAATGAGCAGTTCTTC; CDR3: CASSSDRSSYNEQFF
J: TRBJ2-7; D: TRBD1; V: TRBV6-2/TRBV6-3; size: -; DNA: TGTGCCAGCAGTTACACAGGGGCCTACGAGCAGTACTTC; CDR3: CASSYTGAYEQYF
J: TRBJ2-3; D: TRBD1; V: TRBV24-1; size: -; DNA: TGTGCCACCAGTGATTCCGGGACAGGCTACACAGATACGCAGTATTTT; CDR3: CATSDSGTGYTDTQYF
J: TRBJ2-7; D: -; V: TRBV6-5; size: once; DNA: TGTGCCAGCAGTCGGACCGACCGGTCCTACGAGCAGTACTTC; CDR3: CASSRTDRSYEQYF
J: TRBJ1-1; D: -; V: TRBV10-3; size: -; DNA: TGTGCCATCAGTGACCCAGGAGGAGCTTTCTTT; CDR3: CAISDPGGAFF
J: TRBJ2-7; D: TRBD1; V: TRBV6-5; size: -; DNA: TGTGCCAGCAGGTCAGGGGGCTTCTACGAGCAGTACTTC; CDR3: CASRSGGFYEQYF
J: TRBJ2-7; D: TRBD1; V: TRBV19; size: -; DNA: TGTGCCAGTAGTACCGGGACAGGGGGCTACGAGCAGTACTTC; CDR3: CASSTGTGGYEQYF
J: TRBJ2-3; D: -; V: TRBV27; size: -; DNA: TGTGCCAGCACCGAAGGGGCGGGTACGCAGTATTTT; CDR3: CASTEGAGTQYF
J: TRBJ2-3; D: TRBD2; V: TRBV7-6; size: -; DNA: TGTGCCAGCAGCGCGACTAGCGGGAGTAGCACAGATACGCAGTATTTT; CDR3: CASSATSGSSTDTQYF
J: TRBJ1-5; D: TRBD1; V: TRBV19; size: -; DNA: TGTGCCACGAACAGGGGAAGCAATCAGCCCCAGCATTTT; CDR3: CATNRGSNQPQHF
J: TRBJ2-3; D: TRBD1; V: TRBV3-1/TRBV3-2; size: -; DNA: TGTGCCAGCAGCCAAGAGGGGACAGGGGGATACGGTACGCAGTATTTT; CDR3: CASSQEGTGGYGTQYF
J: TRBJ2-5; D: -; V: TRBV1; size: -; DNA: TGCACCAGCAGCCAAGCTACCGGGACACAAGAGACCCAGTACTTC; CDR3: CTSSQATGTQETQYF
J: TRBJ2-7; D: TRBD1; V: TRBV5-4; size: -; DNA: TGTGCCAGCAGCCCCCCCGGAGACAGGGCCTACTACGAGCAGTACTTC; CDR3: CASSPPGDRAYYEQYF
J: TRBJ2-4; D: -; V: TRBV28; size: once; DNA: TGTGCCAGCAGTTTAGTCGATCTGATCGGCAGTAAAAACATTCAGTACTTC; CDR3: CASSLVDLIGSKNIQYF
J: TRBJ1-4; D: -; V: TRBV7-2; size: -; DNA: TGTGCCAGCAGCTTAAAACAGGGCCTTGACGAAAAACTGTTTTTT; CDR3: CASSLKQGLDEKLFF
J: TRBJ1-1; D: -; V: TRBV19; size: -; DNA: TGTGCCAGTAGGGGGACAGAAGCTTTCTTT; CDR3: CASRGTEAFF
J: TRBJ1-1; D: TRBD1; V: TRBV3-1/TRBV3-2; size: -; DNA: TGTGCCAGCAGCCCTTTGACAGGGGATATGAACACTGAAGCTTTCTTT; CDR3: CASSPLTGDMNTEAFF
J: TRBJ1-3; D: -; V: TRBV6-5; size: -; DNA: TGTGCCAGCAGGAGGGACTTAACCTCTGGAAACACCATATATTTT; CDR3: CASRRDLTSGNTIYF
J: TRBJ1-2; D: -; V: TRBV29-1; size: -; DNA: TGCAGCGTTGAAAGTGGGGGGTCAGGGACGAACTATGGCTACACCTTC; CDR3: CSVESGGSGTNYGYTF
J: TRBJ2-7; D: -; V: TRBV7-9; size: -; DNA: TGTGCCAGCAGCCGGGCGGACTACGAGCAGTACTTC; CDR3: CASSRADYEQYF
J: TRBJ2-7; D: TRBD1; V: TRBV19; size: -; DNA: TGTGCCAGTAGTCGGACAGGTTTGGCCTACGAGCAGTACTTC; CDR3: CASSRTGLAYEQYF
J: TRBJ2-7; D: -; V: TRBV5-6; size: -; DNA: TGTGCCAGCAGCCGTACTTACGAGCAGTACTTC; CDR3: CASSRTYEQYF
J: TRBJ2-7; D: -; V: TRBV7-2; size: -; DNA: TGTGCCAGCAGCTTGACGGTGGTTCACGAGCAGTACTTC; CDR3: CASSLTVVHEQYF
J: TRBJ1-4; D: -; V: TRBV28; size: few; DNA: TGTGCCAGCAGCCCGTCCGGGACAAATCTAAAACTGTTTTTT; CDR3: CASSPSGTNLKLFF
J: TRBJ1-2; D: -; V: TRBV13; size: -; DNA: TGTGCCAGCAGCCCCCGACGCCCAGCTAACTATGGCTACACCTTC; CDR3: CASSPRRPANYGYTF
J: TRBJ2-1; D: TRBD2; V: TRBV11-3; size: -; DNA: TGTGCCAGCAGCGAAAGACTAGCGCTCTACAATGAGCAGTTCTTC; CDR3: CASSERLALYNEQFF
J: TRBJ2-5; D: TRBD1; V: TRBV5-1; size: -; DNA: TGCGCCAGCAGCTTGGGACAGGGTTTGGAGACCCAGTACTTC; CDR3: CASSLGQGLETQYF
J: TRBJ2-5; D: -; V: TRBV5-6; size: -; DNA: TGTGCCAGCAGCTTGATGCCGGACCAAGAGACCCAGTACTTC; CDR3: CASSLMPDQETQYF
J: TRBJ2-5; D: -; V: TRBV29-1; size: once; DNA: TGCAGCTTCAAGGGGGGGTTCCAAGAGACCCAGTACTTC; CDR3: CSFKGGFQETQYF
J: TRBJ1-4; D: -; V: TRBV28; size: few; DNA: TGTGCCAGCAGTTTACGAGGCACTAATGAAAAACTGTTTTTT; CDR3: CASSLRGTNEKLFF
J: TRBJ1-5; D: TRBD1; V: TRBV28; size: few; DNA: TGTGCCAGCAGCTTTCTCTCAGGGGGCCGACAGCCCCAGCATTTT; CDR3: CASSFLSGGRQPQHF
J: TRBJ1-4; D: -; V: TRBV6-5; size: once; DNA: TGTGCCAGCAGTTACTCGGTATCTGAAAAACTGTTTTTT; CDR3: CASSYSVSEKLFF
J: TRBJ2-1; D: TRBD1; V: TRBV5-1; size: -; DNA: TGCGCCAGCAGGCAAACAGGGGTCCCTAGCTCCTACAATGAGCAGTTCTTC; CDR3: CASRQTGVPSSYNEQFF
J: TRBJ1-1; D: -; V: TRBV6-4; size: -; DNA: TGTGCCAGCAGTGACGTCGGGGGGCTAGCTTTCTTT; CDR3: CASSDVGGLAFF
J: TRBJ1-2; D: TRBD1; V: TRBV4-3; size: -; DNA: TGCGCCAGCAGCCAACGACTCCCGGGACAGGGGGTCTCAGGAGGTGGCTACACCTTC; CDR3: CASSQRLPGQGVSGGGYTF
J: TRBJ2-3; D: TRBD2; V: TRBV7-9; size: -; DNA: TGTGCCAGCAGCTTAGCTCCTGGACTAGGGATCACAGATACGCAGTATTTT; CDR3: CASSLAPGLGITDTQYF